Included here is one T cell receptor (beta chain) sequence, with context. What antigen it recognizes has not been identified. No base quality values were provided; no much bigger clone lies one nucleotide off. The sample originates from a study of a mutant IDH1 vaccine in newly diagnosed glioma (dated by TCRdb to about 2021). For context, the study as a whole: Vaccination started 4-6 weeks after radiotherapy alone, or was given together with temozolomide cycles in the groups whose treatment included chemotherapy. Of the 25 to 40 treated patients, roughly 62% were male and 37.5% were female, and the mean age was 40.4 years. For exploratory analyses, fewer than 30 treated patients had longitudinal TCRB deep sequencing done wherever samples were available. The week-35 safety follow-up took place at visit V12, and the week-47 end of study took place at visit V13. Prior to enrollment, standard therapy consisting of radiotherapy alone, temozolomide alone, or radiochemotherapy with temozolomide had been administered to patients, with the combination being received by most patients. Peripheral blood was drawn at six visits: V03 (baseline), V05, V07, V10, V12 and V13. What the research found in general, with its limitations: PBMC samples for TCRB deep sequencing were selected based on availability. Across multiple MHC alleles, vaccine-induced immune responses were seen in 90% to 95% of patients. Pseudoprogression appeared unrelated to alterations in the top peripheral T cell clonotypes detected by TCRB sequencing. According to the authors, sample limitations meant that analyses of patient blood samples could not be reproduced.

Library creation used the immunoSEQ multiplex PCR assay. Rearranged TCR beta chain sequences were amplified with the hsTCRB Kit following the manufacturer's protocol. TCRB libraries were sequenced on an Illumina MiSeq. Per the original workflow: The kit vendor's proprietary platform handled demultiplexing, trimming and gene mapping. The source is immuneACCESS, and TCRdb retained only in-frame sequences with V and J called. Part of the clones is not carried over; for the studies checked, unresolved V genes explain less than half of this, and the remainder is unexplained. D and trimming come from the DNA, and the V and J calls and clone size come from that table. In this sample the table shows about 56,000 clones, approximately 75% of which occur a single time. The ten largest make up around 5% of the sample. CDR1 and CDR2 (SQVTM, ANQGSEA) derive from the germline V gene. Its CDR3 holds 12 amino acids, cysteine through phenylalanine. Kept here is only the CDR3 DNA, which spans 36 bases and is read in frame from base 1. Trimming takes 4 bases off V and 5 bases off J; junction bases not matched to a gene: 4.

The time point label for this specimen denotes: week 47, end of study. Each vaccine dose, consisting of 300 ug of a 20-mer mutant IDH1 peptide in Montanide, was administered subcutaneously with topical imiquimod. Patients were given eight vaccinations, in weeks 1, 3, 5, 7, 11, 15, 19 and 23, which matched visits V03 through V10. Donors had newly diagnosed WHO grade 3 or 4 IDH1-mutant astrocytomas with loss of nuclear ATRX. The samples were drawn from NOA16, a multicentre, single-arm, open-label phase I trial in Germany that tested a mutant IDH1 peptide vaccine in humans for the first time. Genomic DNA for TCRB sequencing was extracted from EDTA blood using the DNeasy Blood and Tissue Kit.

The V gene is TRBV29-1 and the J gene is TRBJ2-5, with 7 junctional bases fitting TRBD2. The TCR was taken from a man aged 50 to 59 with glioma. The sequences come from PBMCs, collected from a glioma patient whose treatment included an IDH1 peptide vaccine. The DNA sequence follows: TGCAGCGTTGGGCGGGGGACGGAGACCCAGTACTTC. Protein translation: CSVGRGTETQYF. Beyond the CDR3, the reference TRBV29-1 and TRBJ2-5 genes provide the residues; the full variable domain reads: SAVISQKPSRDICQRGTSLTIQCQVDSQVTMMFWYRQQPGQSLTLIATANQGSEATYESGFVIDKFPISRPNLTFSTLTVSNMSPEDSSIYLCSVGRGTETQYFGPGTRLLVL.